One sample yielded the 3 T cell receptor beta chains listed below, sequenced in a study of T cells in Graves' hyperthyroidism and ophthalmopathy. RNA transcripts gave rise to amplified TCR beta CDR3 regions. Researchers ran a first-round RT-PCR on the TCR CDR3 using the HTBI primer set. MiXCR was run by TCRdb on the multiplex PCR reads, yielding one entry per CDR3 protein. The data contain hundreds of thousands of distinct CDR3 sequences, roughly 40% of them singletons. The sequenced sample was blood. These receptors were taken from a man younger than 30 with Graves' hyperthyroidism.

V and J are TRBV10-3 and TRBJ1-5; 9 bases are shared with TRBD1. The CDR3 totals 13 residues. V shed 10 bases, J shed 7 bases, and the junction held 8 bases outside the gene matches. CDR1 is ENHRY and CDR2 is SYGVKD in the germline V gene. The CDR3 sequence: CATGTGSEQPQHF. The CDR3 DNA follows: TGTGCCACCGGGACAGGGTCGGAGCAGCCCCAGCATTTT.

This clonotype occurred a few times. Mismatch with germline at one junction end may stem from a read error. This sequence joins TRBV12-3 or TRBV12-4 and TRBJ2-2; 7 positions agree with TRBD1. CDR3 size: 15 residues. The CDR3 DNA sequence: TGTGCCATCAGTCTGACAGGGCTGAGGATCGGGGAGCTGTTTTTT. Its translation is CAISLTGLRIGELFF.

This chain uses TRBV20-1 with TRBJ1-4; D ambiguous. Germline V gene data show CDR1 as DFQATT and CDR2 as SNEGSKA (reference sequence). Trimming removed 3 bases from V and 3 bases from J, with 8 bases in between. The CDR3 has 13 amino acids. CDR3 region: CSARPASNEKLFF. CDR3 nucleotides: TGCAGTGCTAGGCCGGCCTCTAATGAAAAACTGTTTTTT.